This TCR beta chain was recorded in a study of T cell repertoires in cytomegalovirus infection. Whole-study findings and limits: Based on cumulative public TCR beta family frequency, carriers of CMV plus the relevant HLA were identified.

As concerns this clonotype: Its specificity is not known.

TCRdb passed the reads through MiXCR, listing each CDR3 protein once. The table records 650,000 to 900,000 distinct CDR3 sequences, less than 35% of them present only once. The length of the CDR3 is 16 residues. The junction had 11 bases not matched to a gene; V was cut back by 4 bases and J by 6 bases. CDR1 and CDR2 from the germline V gene are SGHAT and FQNNGV. The sequence was collected from a human donor in good health (CMV status not recorded). Some clones in this sample may be carry-over from other donors' samples. The chain joins TRBV11-2 to TRBJ1-2, with 10 bases aligning to TRBD1. The sample consisted of cultured CD8+ T cells from PBMCs, taken from culture after CMV antigen stimulation. CDR3 sequence: CASSSPRTGGENGYTF. CDR3 nucleotide sequence: TGTGCCAGCAGCTCCCCGCGGACAGGGGGTGAAAATGGCTACACCTTC. The whole variable domain, remainder taken from reference TRBV11-2 and TRBJ1-2, is EAGVAQSPRYKIIEKRQSVAFWCNPISGHATLYWYQQILGQGPKLLIQFQNNGVVDDSQLPKDRFSAERLKGVDSTLKIQPAKLEDSAVYLCASSSPRTGGENGYTFGSGTRLTVV.